This T cell receptor (beta chain) was identified during a study of a mutant IDH1 vaccine in newly diagnosed glioma. Concerning this clone itself: Its matching antigen is unknown.

V shed 5 bases, J shed 3 bases, and the junction held 11 bases outside the gene matches. Germline V gene sequence: CDR1 SGHNT, CDR2 YYREEE (reference sequence). This CDR3 is 15 amino acids long. Time point defined: week 47, end of study. Topical imiquimod was applied with each vaccine dose, which held 300 ug of mutant IDH1 20-mer peptide. Each donor presented with a new WHO grade 3 or 4 astrocytoma that tested IDH1-mutant and showed ATRX loss. Sequencing was performed with immunoSEQ multiplex PCR; in TCRdb, only in-frame clones are kept and a portion is missing. Of about 94,000 clones in the sample, roughly 90% were seen once.

This rearrangement joins TRBV5-4 to TRBJ2-7; 7 nucleotides match TRBD1. This TCR came from a woman in her forties or fifties with glioma. This sample comprised PBMCs, obtained from a glioma patient whose treatment included an IDH1 peptide vaccine. The CDR3 is CASSTGQVPYYEQYF. DNA for the CDR3: TGTGCCAGCAGTACCGGACAGGTTCCCTACTACGAGCAGTACTTC.